This note documents a single TCR beta chain sequence. The clone's antigen remains unknown. No much larger clonotype is one base removed from it; base qualities were not supplied. These data belong to a study of cytomegalovirus exposure and HLA in healthy donors (dated by TCRdb to about 2017). A note on the overall study: An earlier analysis of some 600 of the donors reported roughly 300 Gb of sequence data and 95 million to 130 million unique TCR beta sequences obtained from roughly 170 million T cells. To decide whether each TCR beta V gene segment behaved as functional or pseudogenic, an earlier analysis of approximately 600 of the donors relied on high-throughput TCR beta sequencing. The study combined high-throughput TCR immunosequencing, statistical association of individual TCRs with disease status, and machine learning to predict cytomegalovirus infection status. HLA typing covered class I and class II loci at four-digit resolution. The T cell repertoires of about 700 subjects were profiled by immunosequencing and related to cytomegalovirus serostatus. Every repertoire in the discovery cohort had been generated on one and the same sequencing platform. A later genetic analysis used genome-wide SNP genotypes for about 65% of the roughly 700 donors, treating that subset as a discovery cohort. Donor age, sex, ethnicity and CMV serostatus were collected together with the repertoire data. Among about 410 genotyped donors of the cohort, an average of around 250,000 unique TCR beta nucleotide sequences was sequenced per donor, of which about 19% were non-productive. The genetic ancestry cluster associated with self-reported Caucasian donors included around four fifths of the roughly 410 genotyped donors. In addition to the first cohort of roughly 700 subjects, a separate validation cohort of 120 different subjects was used. In a later analysis, previously published TCR beta repertoires from 550 to 700 donors were re-analyzed and high-resolution HLA genotyping was added so that TCR occurrence patterns could be studied. About 5 DR-DQ haplotypes were handled as single units for association and clustering, since linkage in the cohort was strong. The number of typed donors differed by locus: roughly 620-640 for A, B, C, DRB1 and DQB1; 522 for DQA1; about 600 for DPA1; and about 450 for DPB1. An early release that covered roughly 600 HLA-typed donors contained approximately 300 gigabases of sequencing data and tens of millions of unique TCR sequences. The study was designed to test whether signatures of past pathogen exposure could be identified by cataloging public T cell receptors. The later analysis used no new phenotypic data to find candidate immune exposures, relying instead on TCR beta sequences and their occurrence across donors. The paper's findings and limits, for the study overall: In a later analysis, HLA-associated TCR beta chains showed more clonal expansion and lower generation probabilities than non-associated chains that were equally common. In a later analysis, several top co-occurrence clusters were reported to appear linked to parvovirus B19, influenza, CMV and Epstein-Barr virus. Correlated functional status among segregating V segments might reflect linkage disequilibrium, but an unknown experimental factor could not be ruled out. When HLA alleles, especially DR and DQ, strongly co-occurred, TCR associations were difficult to assign to individual alleles. Because counts were too low, 15 to 20 rarely observed V segments, including chromosome 9 orphons, were left out of the earlier analysis of some 640 of the donors. In a later genetic analysis, fewer N-insertions in productive TCRs were reported among donors in an Asian-associated ancestry cluster than the roughly 700-donor mean. The cohort was sequenced for TCR beta chains only, and without alpha or paired-chain data the features that could be detected were limited. Because HLA typing was unavailable for some donors at each locus, only the typed subset was used in association tests. In a later analysis, most CMV-associated TCR beta chains were found to appear HLA-restricted, with HLA associations seemingly driven largely by CMV exposure. In a later analysis, 15,000 to 20,000 TCR beta sequences were associated with specific HLA alleles at a false discovery rate of 0.05. In an earlier analysis of around 500 of the donors, most TCR beta V segments appeared in productive rearrangements about 90% or about 30% of the time, broadly matching IMGT annotations. In both the original and validation cohorts, the classifier was reported to diagnose cytomegalovirus status with high specificity and sensitivity. The presence/absence analyses assumed that sequencing depth was roughly uniform across donors, and that assumption may not be true. A cluster of highly shared sequence variants was judged likely to represent a technical artifact of the sequencing pipeline. An association between a missense DCLRE1C variant and V-gene and J-gene trimming of TCR beta chains was found in a later genetic analysis and replicated in an independent cohort. CMV serostatus was the only immune exposure information available for the cohort. It was suggested by the authors that the approach could potentially be generalized to other disease states and immunological phenotypes. Most TCR sequences were observed very rarely across donors, whereas some public TCRs were present in many individuals. In vitro tests confirmed that a few of the cytomegalovirus-associated TCR beta chains recognize cytomegalovirus antigens. A further reported finding was that TCR beta sequences accurately predicted the HLA-A and HLA-B alleles for most subjects in the first cohort. In the study, some 160 TCR beta chains were listed as associated with cytomegalovirus. According to a later analysis, TCR association rates differed among HLA loci, with DRB1 alleles showing the most associated TCRs and HLA-C alleles showing the fewest.

Library prep was done by the immunoSEQ multiplex PCR assay. The multiplex PCR relied on a mix of 60 forward primers for TCR Vbeta segments and 13 reverse primers for TCR Jbeta segments. The CDR3 region of rearranged TCR beta genes was amplified from genomic DNA by a multiplex PCR assay. The Illumina HiSeq System was used to sequence the amplified TCR beta libraries as 87-base-pair reads. The authors' analysis ran thus. A later analysis counted some 80 million unique TCR beta chains across the 666 repertoires, and 9 million to 14 million of these chains were shared by at least two donors. Raw reads were error-corrected and collapsed into unique sequences with a nearest-neighbor algorithm that merged closely related sequences to remove PCR and sequencing errors. CDR3 sequences were aligned to IMGT reference sequences to assign V, D and J gene segments. For a sequence to be retained, at least a six-nucleotide match to both a V gene segment and a J gene segment was required. A rearrangement counted as productive if the CDR3 had no stop codons and remained in frame with V and J, and every other rearrangement counted as non-productive. CDR3 was defined according to IMGT convention as the region running from the second conserved V-encoded cysteine to the conserved J-encoded phenylalanine. The earlier analysis of roughly 590 of the donors excluded sequences that lacked an unambiguous match to a single V gene segment. An earlier analysis of 587 of the donors called V segments functional above 56.7% productive rearrangements and segregating when the between-donor standard deviation exceeded 5%. To diagnose cytomegalovirus status from the catalog of TCR beta chain sequences, a statistical classification framework was built. V and J gene assignment, in a later analysis, came from comparing TCR nucleotide sequences with IMGT/GENE-DB human TR gene sequences. In a later analysis, CDR3 sequences and most-parsimonious VDJ recombination scenarios were assigned using the TCRdist pipeline. In a later analysis, every TCR beta chain was defined by the combination of its CDR3 amino acid sequence and its V-gene family, and reads without a unique V-gene family were dropped. In a later analysis, approximately 640 highly shared, low-generation-probability nucleotide sequences were removed to address suspected cross-contamination and a sequencing artifact. A later analysis calculated a clonal expansion index for each public chain from normalized within-repertoire ranks of inferred template counts. In a later analysis, generation probabilities were computed with a VDJ recombination model fitted to out-of-frame rearrangements, and the resulting probabilities were checked against IGoR. Hypergeometric tests were used in a later analysis to score TCR-TCR, TCR-HLA and TCR-CMV co-occurrence, with a repertoire-size bias correction applied to the TCR pairs. False discovery rates were estimated in a later analysis by permuting HLA or CMV assignments 20 times. In a later analysis, co-occurring TCRs were grouped with DBSCAN, and TCRdist sequence similarity was added when clustering was performed within HLA-allele-positive subsets. Repertoires with fewer than 30,000 or more than 120,000 public chains were left out of co-occurrence clustering, as were four to six repertoires with anomalous nucleotide sharing. This is the immuneACCESS table as TCRdb keeps it, with only in-frame sequences that have V and J called. A part of the clones is gone; compared with another copy, unresolved V genes explain less than half, and the rest is unexplained. V and J calls and clone size are copied from that table; D and trimming were computed from the DNA. For this sample the table gives about 160,000 clones, of which approximately 80% were detected only once. The top ten constitute approximately 2.4% of the sample.

The cohort comprised 550 to 700 healthy bone marrow donors. At the time of sampling, all cohort members were nominally healthy, though unrecorded immune exposures were likely present. The donor was CMV seronegative and belonged to the group of several hundred seronegative cohort members. Every donor gave a peripheral blood sample, and the peripheral blood mononuclear cells from that sample were used for TCR beta sequencing. The Qiagen DNeasy Blood Extraction Kit was used to extract genomic DNA from the blood cell samples. The TCR comes from a male donor in good health and CMV-seronegative. Sequenced sample: PBMCs.

The CDR3 region has the sequence CASSILSGNTEAFF. The DNA sequence is given as TGTGCCAGTAGTATATTGTCAGGTAACACTGAAGCTTTCTTT. The chain couples TRBV19 to TRBJ1-1; a confident D gene designation cannot be given. Reading the germline V gene (reference sequence) gives CDR1 LNHDA and CDR2 SQIVND. The CDR3 holds 14 amino acids from the cysteine to the phenylalanine. Of all the DNA, just the CDR3 is kept, 42 bases in frame from base 1. Between the V and J ends, shortened by 2 bases and 2 bases respectively, the junction contains 9 bases. This CDR3, with the reference TRBV19 and TRBJ1-1 proteins standing in past its ends, gives the full variable domain DGGITQSPKYLFRKEGQNVTLSCEQNLNHDAMYWYRQDPGQGLRLIYYSQIVNDFQKGDIAEGYSVSREKKESFPLTVTSAQKNPTAFYLCASSILSGNTEAFFGQGTRLTVV.